Listed below are T cell receptor beta chains from one sample, sequenced in a study of beta chain features in type 1 diabetes. The method was immunoSEQ multiplex PCR; TCRdb's version includes in-frame clones alone and lacks a portion of them. The table has 120,000 or so clones, 17% seen once; the top ten hold around 2.7%. Input material: central memory CD4+ T cells from blood. The receptors were sampled from a man aged 18 to 30 with type 1 diabetes. Both conserved end residues are part of each CDR3. A D gene is named only where the DNA matches it firmly. A row's size may be missing; if present it is once, few, many or a size class.

J gene,D gene,V gene,clone size,CDR3 DNA,CDR3 protein
TRBJ2-2,NA,TRBV18,few,TGTGCCAGCTCACCACCGGACCATTTGAACACCGGGGAGCTGTTTTTT,CASSPPDHLNTGELFF
TRBJ1-2,TRBD1,TRBV10-3,NA,TGTGCCAACAGGGGCGATAACTATGGCTACACCTTC,CANRGDNYGYTF
TRBJ2-5,NA,TRBV19,many,TGTGCCAGTAGGTCGTTAGGGGAGACCCAGTACTTC,CASRSLGETQYF
TRBJ2-7,NA,TRBV6-5,NA,TGTGCCAGCAGTTCCCCAGGGAGGCCTATAGACGAGCAGTACTTC,CASSSPGRPIDEQYF
TRBJ2-3,NA,TRBV6-5,few,TGTGCCAGCAGTTCCCGTGGCCCGGGCACAGATACGCAGTATTTT,CASSSRGPGTDTQYF
TRBJ2-1,NA,TRBV6-1,NA,TGTGCCACCGGGCAGAATGTGGACAATGAGCAGTTCTTC,CATGQNVDNEQFF
TRBJ2-7,NA,TRBV2,NA,TGTGCCAGCAATATTTATTCCGGGGAGGACGAGCAGTACTTC,CASNIYSGEDEQYF
TRBJ2-1,NA,TRBV7-7,NA,TGTGCTAGCAGCTTAGATGGGGGAAACTCCGGTGAGCAGTTCTTC,CASSLDGGNSGEQFF
TRBJ1-5,NA,TRBV19,NA,TGTGCCAGTAGTAGCGGTCTCAATCAGCCCCAGCATTTT,CASSSGLNQPQHF
TRBJ2-1,NA,TRBV2,few,TGTGCCAGCAGTTCCAGGGAAGGGAGCTCCTACAATGAGCAGTTCTTC,CASSSREGSSYNEQFF
TRBJ2-7,NA,TRBV9,NA,TGTGCCAGCAGCGTTGGGCCCGACTCCTACGAGCAGTACTTC,CASSVGPDSYEQYF
TRBJ2-3,NA,TRBV7-2,NA,TGTGCCAGCAGCCCTATAGGAGGGAGCACAGATACGCAGTATTTT,CASSPIGGSTDTQYF